This T cell receptor beta chain was identified during a study of tumor and adjacent non-tumor tissue in lung cancer. A modified ARM-PCR protocol with three rounds of nested PCR amplified TCRbeta. MiXCR, run by TCRdb on the multiplex PCR reads, gives a single entry per CDR3 protein. The sample lists approximately 120,000 distinct CDR3 sequences, over 55% occurring once. This sample's RNA came from whole unsorted tissue. This non-tumor lung sample came from over 3 cm beyond the tumor edge. CDR3 size: 14 residues. The germline V and J ends were trimmed by 10 bases and 7 bases, with 23 bases remaining between them. General study findings and limits: Significantly higher TCR diversity was found in tumor than normal lung.

Regarding this clonotype: Antigen: not known.

The chain recombines TRBV12-3 or TRBV12-4 with TRBJ2-7; D may correspond to TRBD1 or TRBD2 (6 bases each). This clonotype was sampled from a man aged 55 to 69 with non-small cell lung cancer. The source material was distant non-tumor lung tissue. The CDR3 DNA follows: TGTGCCAATAGTTTAGGGGGGACGGTTCGAGAGCAGTACTTC. Translated: CANSLGGTVREQYF.